Following are 29 T cell receptor beta chains from one sample sequenced in a study of T cells in Graves' hyperthyroidism and ophthalmopathy. TCR beta CDR3 regions were amplified from RNA. First-round RT-PCR targeting the TCR CDR3 was performed with the HTBI primer set. A single record per CDR3 protein comes from TCRdb applying MiXCR to the multiplex PCR reads. The sample has fewer than 600,000 distinct CDR3 sequences; 14% are singletons. The sequenced material came from blood. The origin of the receptors is a woman aged 18-30 years with Graves' hyperthyroidism.

This chain uses TRBV2 with TRBJ2-5, with 7 positions matching TRBD1. The CDR3 contains 16 residues. Losses at the gene ends were 0 bases for V and 5 bases for J; bases not matched to a gene: 9. Germline V lookup: CDR1 SNHLY, CDR2 FYNNEI. The CDR3 region is CASSEARGRAAETQYF. In nucleotides, the CDR3 is TGTGCCAGCAGTGAAGCTAGGGGGCGGGCGGCGGAGACCCAGTACTTC.

The gene calls are TRBV6-1 and TRBJ2-7; no reliable D call. This CDR3 has 12 amino acids. V shed 1 base and J shed 7 bases, with 8 bases lying between them. The V gene's germline CDR1 is MNHNS and CDR2 SASEGT. CDR3 sequence (DNA): TGTGCCAGCAGTGAAGGGGCTGATGAGCAGTACTTC. Translation gives CASSEGADEQYF.

This clonotype has ten or more counts. The rearrangement uses TRBV12-3 or TRBV12-4 and TRBJ1-5; D is unresolved. This CDR3 has 13 amino acids. Trimming stripped 6 bases from V and 2 bases from J, with 8 bases between. CDR3 bases: TGTGCCAGCAGGCCCCTAGGCAATCAGCCCCAGCATTTT. It codes for CASRPLGNQPQHF.

In this sample, this clonotype turned up many times. V gene TRBV2 combines with J gene TRBJ2-3; the D is unclear. This CDR3 is 12 amino acids long. With 7 bases removed from V and 5 bases from J, the gap between germline ends came to 10 bases. Per germline, CDR1 SNHLY and CDR2 FYNNEI. The CDR3 here is CASMLDGDTQYF. Written as DNA, the CDR3 is TGTGCCAGCATGTTGGACGGAGATACGCAGTATTTT.

The genes are TRBV20-1 and TRBJ1-5; 9 nucleotides align to TRBD1. CDR3 length equals 14 residues. Germline V lookup: CDR1 DFQATT, CDR2 SNEGSKA (reference sequence). Unmatched junction bases numbered 6, after V lost 6 bases and J lost 3 bases. CDR3 bases: TGCAGTGCCACAGGGACAGGGTACAATCAGCCCCAGCATTTT. This encodes CSATGTGYNQPQHF.

With regard to this clonotype: This may stem from a read error, because a much larger clone lies one nucleotide away. V is TRBV30 and J is TRBJ2-7; perhaps TRBD1 as D (6 bases). The CDR3 runs 14 residues. The germline V gene has CDR1 GTSNPN and CDR2 SVGIG (reference sequence). The V and J ends lost 2 bases and 1 base respectively, with 12 bases between them. CDR3 DNA: TGTGCCTGGAGTCCCAGGGGACATTCCTACGAGCAGTACTTC. Translation: CAWSPRGHSYEQYF.

This clonotype has at least ten counts. The chain combines TRBV7-2 with TRBJ2-7; D may be TRBD1 or TRBD2 (5 bases each). Trimming stripped 5 bases from V and 1 base from J, with 12 bases between. CDR3 length: 14 residues. Germline V CDR1 and CDR2: SGHTA, FQGNSA. The CDR3 bases are TGTGCCAGCAGCCCCACCGGGGCATCCTACGAGCAGTACTTC. This gives the protein CASSPTGASYEQYF.

Ten or more counts support this clonotype. This rearrangement joins TRBV7-8 to TRBJ2-1, with 11 bases that match TRBD2. This CDR3 comprises 18 residues. Germline V CDR1 and CDR2: SGHVS, FQNEAQ. The ends lost 4 bases at V and 7 bases at J; junction bases unmatched: 15. CDR3 amino acids: CASSSIPHLAGGNNEQFF. The CDR3 DNA sequence: TGTGCCAGCAGCTCTATACCCCATCTAGCGGGAGGAAATAATGAGCAGTTCTTC.

This clonotype was picked up many times. The chain is built from TRBV29-1 and TRBJ2-5; 7 bases are a match to TRBD1. The germline V gene has CDR1 SQVTM and CDR2 ANQGSEA. The CDR3 is made up of 12 amino acids. With 5 bases clipped from V and 3 bases from J, the junction kept 3 bases outside the gene matches. This CDR3 reads CSVRTGEETQYF. CDR3 DNA: TGCAGCGTTAGAACAGGGGAAGAGACCCAGTACTTC.

This clonotype was recorded at least ten times. The chain employs TRBV20-1 and TRBJ2-3; 9 bases line up with TRBD2. Germline V gene sequence: CDR1 DFQATT, CDR2 SNEGSKA (reference sequence). The CDR3 length is 16 residues. Trimming at V came to 4 bases and at J to 1 base, leaving 9 bases not matched to a gene. The CDR3 sequence is CSANRGGRAGTDTQYF. DNA of the CDR3: TGCAGTGCTAACCGGGGCGGGAGGGCCGGCACAGATACGCAGTATTTT.

In its sample, this clonotype was seen many times. The chain employs TRBV6-1 and TRBJ1-2; tentative D call: TRBD1 (6 bases). The CDR3 totals 14 residues. Deletions cut 2 bases from V and 3 bases from J, with 10 bases between. Germline loops: CDR1 MNHNS, CDR2 SASEGT. The CDR3 nucleotides are TGTGCCAGCAGTGAACGCGGGACACACTATGGCTACACCTTC. It specifies CASSERGTHYGYTF.

This clonotype appeared many times. J is TRBJ2-5 and V is TRBV7-8; no reliable D call. The CDR3 runs 16 residues. Germline V lookup: CDR1 SGHVS, CDR2 FQNEAQ. Trimming removed 4 bases at V and 3 bases at J, with 18 bases between. In DNA form, the CDR3 reads TGTGCCAGCAGCTCATTCTGGACGGCCACTAAAGAGACCCAGTACTTC. Protein product: CASSSFWTATKETQYF.

This clonotype showed up many times. This rearrangement joins TRBV12-3 or TRBV12-4 to TRBJ2-1; D call uncertain. Trimming pared 1 base from V and 4 bases from J, leaving 11 bases between. CDR3 size: 15 residues. The CDR3 here is CASSLGTRMYNEQFF. DNA of the CDR3: TGTGCCAGCAGTTTAGGGACCAGGATGTACAATGAGCAGTTCTTC.

At least ten counts were recorded for this clonotype. The CDR3 DNA follows: TGTGCCAGCAGCACGGGACGTCGAAATGAAAAACTGTTTTTT. Amino acids: CASSTGRRNEKLFF. The rearrangement joins TRBV12-3 or TRBV12-4 to TRBJ1-4; D is possibly TRBD1 (5 bases). The CDR3 consists of 14 residues. The germline V and J ends were trimmed by 6 bases and 5 bases, with 13 bases remaining between them.

This clonotype was detected ten times or more. The chain couples TRBV7-2 to TRBJ2-4; tentative D call: TRBD2 (5 bases). The CDR3 covers 16 residues. V lost 4 bases, J lost 0 bases, and 13 bases lay in between. CDR1 is SGHTA and CDR2 is FQGNSA in the germline V gene. The CDR3 protein is CASSSTLGRAKNIQYF. CDR3 coding DNA: TGTGCCAGCAGCTCAACTCTGGGGAGAGCCAAAAACATTCAGTACTTC. The complete variable domain, with remaining parts taken from reference TRBV7-2 and TRBJ2-4, reads GAGVSQSPSNKVTEKGKDVELRCDPISGHTALYWYRQSLGQGLEFLIYFQGNSAPDKSGLPSDRFSAERTGGSVSTLTIQRTQQEDSAVYLCASSSTLGRAKNIQYFGAGTRLSVL.

There are many counts of this clonotype. The gene calls are TRBV11-2 and TRBJ2-3; tentative D call: TRBD2 (6 bases). CDR3 size: 15 residues. Germline V gene lookup returns CDR1 SGHAT and CDR2 FQNNGV. Trimming stripped 2 bases from V and 5 bases from J, with 14 bases between. The CDR3 is CASSLYTGVVDTQYF. Written as DNA, the CDR3 is TGTGCCAGCAGCTTATATACGGGAGTGGTAGATACGCAGTATTTT. The entire variable domain, with the rest obtained from reference TRBV11-2 and TRBJ2-3, is as follows: EAGVAQSPRYKIIEKRQSVAFWCNPISGHATLYWYQQILGQGPKLLIQFQNNGVVDDSQLPKDRFSAERLKGVDSTLKIQPAKLEDSAVYLCASSLYTGVVDTQYFGPGTRLTVL.

The rearrangement joins TRBV20-1 to TRBJ2-7; 9 bases line up with TRBD1. CDR1 is DFQATT, CDR2 SNEGSKA, per germline (reference sequence). This CDR3 comprises 13 residues. V lost 5 bases, J lost 2 bases, and 4 bases stayed unmatched. The DNA for the CDR3 is TGCAGTGCTCTGGACAGGGGACCCTACGAGCAGTACTTC. Protein product: CSALDRGPYEQYF.

In this sample, this clonotype turned up many times. The chain couples TRBV18 to TRBJ1-1, with D possibly TRBD1 on 6 matching bases. Trimming left V 4 bases short and J 6 bases short, with 18 bases between. Germline V gene lookup returns CDR1 KGHSH and CDR2 LQKENI. The CDR3 totals 15 residues. The CDR3 DNA reads TGTGCCAGCTCACTTGGGGACGGTCGACAGGCTGAAGCTTTCTTT. Translation gives CASSLGDGRQAEAFF.

This clonotype has at least ten counts. The chain is built from TRBV28 and TRBJ1-2; TRBD1 aligns across 8 bases. The CDR3 runs 14 residues. Germline values: CDR1 MDHEN, CDR2 SYDVKM. J gave up 3 bases and V 6 bases, and 6 bases lay outside the gene matches. CDR3 DNA: TGTGCCAGCAGCTCCCAGGGGGCCGACTATGGCTACACCTTC. This encodes CASSSQGADYGYTF.

In its sample, this clonotype was seen many times. The J gene is TRBJ2-7, the V gene TRBV3-1; 10 nucleotides match TRBD1. Per germline, CDR1 LGHDT and CDR2 YNNKEL (reference sequence). J was trimmed by 0 bases and V by 5 bases; bases with no gene match: 4. This CDR3 has 15 amino acids. The CDR3 sequence is CASSKWTGGSYEQYF. The CDR3 region has the DNA TGTGCCAGCAGCAAGTGGACAGGGGGCTCCTACGAGCAGTACTTC.

Turning to this clonotype: Germline and junction disagree at one end, which may indicate a read error. This rearrangement joins TRBV4-1 to TRBJ2-1; 7 bases line up with TRBD2. Germline lookup yields CDR1 MGHRA and CDR2 YSYEKL. The CDR3 is 16 amino acids. Written as DNA, the CDR3 is TGTGCCAGCAGCCCAGCCGCGGGGGATCTACCCAATGAGCAGTTCTTC. This gives the protein CASSPAAGDLPNEQFF.

In this sample, this clonotype turned up many times. Here the CDR3 reads CASTAGRTNEQFF. Written as DNA, the CDR3 is TGTGCCAGCACGGCGGGTCGTACCAATGAGCAGTTCTTC. The chain uses TRBV27 and TRBJ2-1; possible D gene TRBD2, 5 bases. CDR1 and CDR2 from the germline V gene are MNHEY and SMNVEV (reference sequence). Trimming removed 7 bases from V and 6 bases from J, with 13 bases in between. This CDR3 contains 13 residues.

The table lists this clonotype with many counts. V and J are TRBV6-2 or TRBV6-3 and TRBJ1-6, with D unresolved. V was trimmed by 8 bases and J by 9 bases, leaving 11 bases between them. This CDR3 has 12 residues. Per the germline V gene, CDR1 is MNHEY and CDR2 is SVGEGT. CDR3 in amino acids: CASAVLGSPLHF. CDR3 DNA sequence: TGTGCCAGCGCGGTTCTCGGTTCACCCCTCCACTTT.

The V call is TRBV6-2 or TRBV6-3, the J call TRBJ2-1; D is uncertain. V lost 0 bases and J lost 10, with 4 bases in between. Germline CDR1 is MNHEY and CDR2 is SVGEGT. The CDR3 totals 11 residues. The CDR3 region has the DNA TGTGCCAGCAGTTACTCGGCCGAGCAGTTCTTC. This encodes CASSYSAEQFF.

This clonotype was detected many times. The chain combines TRBV7-3 with TRBJ2-1; a weak D match, TRBD2 (5 bases). This CDR3 contains 13 residues. Trimming shortened V by 5 bases and J by 8 bases, and 13 bases separated the two germline ends. The germline gives CDR1 SGHTA, CDR2 FQGTGA. The CDR3 loop reads CASSPPEGDEQFF. The CDR3 region has the DNA TGTGCCAGCAGCCCTCCCGAGGGCGATGAGCAGTTCTTC.

This clonotype was recorded at least ten times. This chain connects TRBV15 to TRBJ2-5; D gene ambiguous. The CDR3 runs to 15 residues. Looked up from germline, CDR1 is LNHNV and CDR2 is YYDKDF (reference sequence). The V end lost 1 base, the J end lost 1 base, and 10 bases lay between the germline ends. The CDR3 region is CATSRGVQVQETQYF. The CDR3, as DNA: TGTGCCACCAGCAGAGGAGTGCAGGTCCAAGAGACCCAGTACTTC.

This clonotype has ten or more counts. The CDR3: CASSERGPYEQYV. The CDR3 coding sequence is TGTGCCAGCAGTGAAAGGGGGCCCTACGAGCAGTACGTC. The chain uses TRBV6-1 and TRBJ2-7; TRBD1 aligns across 7 bases. Germline loops: CDR1 MNHNS, CDR2 SASEGT. CDR3 size: 13 residues. V was clipped by 2 bases and J by 2 bases; unmatched bases: 0.

Many counts were recorded for this clonotype. The rearrangement uses TRBV20-1 and TRBJ2-3, with 16 bases identical to TRBD2. Trimming took 5 bases from V and 8 from J; bases not matched to a gene: 10. The CDR3 runs to 16 residues. The germline CDR1 and CDR2 sequences are DFQATT and SNEGSKA (reference sequence). The CDR3 DNA is TGCAGTGCTTTTACCGGGACTAGCGGGAGGGGACGTACGCAGTATTTT. This gives the protein CSAFTGTSGRGRTQYF.

This rearrangement joins TRBV20-1 to TRBJ2-7; 10 bases match TRBD2. Germline-derived CDR1 and CDR2 are DFQATT and SNEGSKA (reference sequence). Trimming at V came to 0 bases and at J to 0 bases, leaving 11 bases not matched to a gene. The CDR3 contains 18 residues. In DNA, the CDR3 is TGCAGTGCTAGAGATGGTACCGGGACTAGCGTAATCTCCTACGAGCAGTACTTC. This codes for CSARDGTGTSVISYEQYF.